Presented here are 10 T cell receptor beta chains from one specimen sequenced in a study of blood T cell repertoires in COVID-19. Method: immunoSEQ multiplex PCR; TCRdb's copy keeps in-frame clones and lacks some. The table lists nearly 350,000 clones, 88% of them singletons. Sequenced material: peripheral blood. The receptors come from a woman in her seventies with COVID-19, enrolled during active disease.

The chain links TRBV12-3 or TRBV12-4 to TRBJ1-2; 7 nucleotides line up with TRBD1. The V gene end was trimmed by 3 bases and the J gene end by 5 bases; junction bases not matched to a gene: 3. This CDR3 comprises 13 residues. Here the CDR3 DNA reads TGTGCCAGCAGTTTTGACAGGGAGTATGGCTACACCTTC. Protein product: CASSFDREYGYTF.

The chain links TRBV24-1 to TRBJ2-2, with a possible D match to TRBD1 (5 bases). The CDR3 runs to 13 residues. The V gene lost 5 bases and the J gene lost 5 bases, with 8 bases spanning the gap. Germline CDR1 is KGHDR and CDR2 is SFDVKD. This CDR3 reads CATSGRETGELFF. Written as DNA, the CDR3 is TGTGCCACCAGTGGCAGGGAAACCGGGGAGCTGTTTTTT.

This chain links TRBV7-9 with TRBJ1-1; the D is unclear. CDR3 length: 16 amino acids. The germline V gene has CDR1 SEHNR and CDR2 FQNEAQ (reference sequence). Deletions cut 2 bases from V and 1 base from J, with 14 bases between. CDR3 protein: CASSLPQVAGNTEAFF. The CDR3 coding sequence is TGTGCCAGCAGCTTACCCCAAGTAGCGGGGAACACTGAAGCTTTCTTT.

In this sample, this clone turned up a few times. The gene calls are TRBV11-2 and TRBJ1-2, with D unresolved. Germline V gives CDR1 SGHAT, CDR2 FQNNGV. The length of the CDR3 is 14 residues. The V and J ends lost 1 base and 2 bases respectively, with 8 bases between them. DNA of the CDR3: TGTGCCAGCAGCTTAGGTACCACAAACTATGGCTACACCTTC. As protein: CASSLGTTNYGYTF.

The chain is built from TRBV2 and TRBJ1-3; D gene uncertain. CDR1 is SNHLY and CDR2 is FYNNEI in the germline V gene. The CDR3 runs 13 residues. Trimming left V 6 bases short and J 0 bases short, with 6 bases between. The CDR3 sequence is CASRPNSGNTIYF. The CDR3 DNA is TGTGCCAGCAGACCTAACTCTGGAAACACCATATATTTT.

This clone was detected only a few times. The chain recombines TRBV19 with TRBJ1-1, with D perhaps TRBD1 (6 bases). CDR1 is LNHDA, CDR2 SQIVND, per germline (reference sequence). The V end was cut by 10 bases, the J end by 3 bases, with 18 bases between. This CDR3 region has 14 residues. CDR3: CATLGGVFDTEAFF. CDR3 sequence (DNA): TGTGCCACTCTAGGGGGGGTCTTTGACACTGAAGCTTTCTTT.

The gene calls are TRBV12-3 or TRBV12-4 and TRBJ2-7, with D possibly matching TRBD1 (6 bases). There are 13 residues in the CDR3. Trimming removed 3 bases from V and 1 base from J, with 7 bases in between. CDR3 region: CASSFRGSYEQYF. The CDR3 nucleotides read TGTGCCAGCAGTTTCAGGGGATCCTACGAGCAGTACTTC.

The chain joins TRBV29-1 to TRBJ1-2; TRBD1 matches at 7 bases. Germline CDR1 and CDR2: SQVTM and ANQGSEA. CDR3 size: 12 residues. The CDR3 here is CRTGSKNYGYTF. The CDR3 DNA is TGCAGGACAGGGAGTAAAAACTATGGCTACACCTTC.

This chain links TRBV5-1 with TRBJ1-2, with 8 bases fitting TRBD1. Germline trimming cut 4 bases from V and 3 bases from J; bases unmatched to any gene: 5. The CDR3 is 14 amino acids. In germline, CDR1 is SGHRS, CDR2 YFSETQ. DNA of the CDR3: TGCGCCAGCAGCCCGACAGGGGTGCACTATGGCTACACCTTC. Its translation is CASSPTGVHYGYTF.

The chain combines TRBV6-1 with TRBJ1-1; a possible D gene is TRBD1 (5 bases). CDR1 and CDR2 from the germline V gene are MNHNS and SASEGT. The germline V and J ends were trimmed by 2 bases and 2 bases, with 12 bases remaining between them. This CDR3 region has 15 residues. The CDR3 DNA reads TGTGCCAGCAGTGAAATCGGCAGGGCCAACACTGAAGCTTTCTTT. Its translation: CASSEIGRANTEAFF.